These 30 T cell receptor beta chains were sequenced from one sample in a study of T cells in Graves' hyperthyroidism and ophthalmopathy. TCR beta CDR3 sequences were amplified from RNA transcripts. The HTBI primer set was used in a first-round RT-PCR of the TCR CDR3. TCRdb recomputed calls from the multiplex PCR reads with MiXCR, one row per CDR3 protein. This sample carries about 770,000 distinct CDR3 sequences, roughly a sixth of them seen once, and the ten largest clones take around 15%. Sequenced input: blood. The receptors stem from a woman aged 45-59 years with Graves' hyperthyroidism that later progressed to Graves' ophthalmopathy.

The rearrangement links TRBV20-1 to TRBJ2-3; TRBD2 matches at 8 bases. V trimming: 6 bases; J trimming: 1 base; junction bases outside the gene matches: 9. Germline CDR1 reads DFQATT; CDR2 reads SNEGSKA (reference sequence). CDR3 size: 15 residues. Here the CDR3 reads CSAEGGSGGTDTQYF. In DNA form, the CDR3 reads TGCAGTGCCGAGGGGGGTAGCGGGGGCACAGATACGCAGTATTTT.

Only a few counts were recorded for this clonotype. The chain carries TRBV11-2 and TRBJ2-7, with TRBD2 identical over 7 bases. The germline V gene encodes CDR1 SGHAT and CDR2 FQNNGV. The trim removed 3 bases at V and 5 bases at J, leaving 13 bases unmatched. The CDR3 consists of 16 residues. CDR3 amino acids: CASSLYRLGGDDEQYF. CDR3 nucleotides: TGTGCCAGCAGCTTGTATCGATTGGGGGGGGACGACGAGCAGTACTTC.

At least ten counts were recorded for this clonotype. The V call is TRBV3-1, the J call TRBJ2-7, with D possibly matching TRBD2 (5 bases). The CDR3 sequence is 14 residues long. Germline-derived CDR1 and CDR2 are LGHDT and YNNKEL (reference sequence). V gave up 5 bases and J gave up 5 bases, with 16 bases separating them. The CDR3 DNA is TGTGCCAGCAGCACGGGCGAGGGTATCCACGAGCAGTACTTC. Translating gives CASSTGEGIHEQYF.

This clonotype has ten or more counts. The CDR3 bases are TGTGCCAGCAGTCGGGGCGAGGTACAAACGGAAAAACTGTTTTTT. Translating gives CASSRGEVQTEKLFF. The chain couples TRBV2 to TRBJ1-4, with D perhaps matching TRBD1 (5 bases). V lost 5 bases and J lost 8, with 18 bases in between. Germline CDR1 SNHLY, CDR2 FYNNEI. CDR3 length: 15 amino acids.

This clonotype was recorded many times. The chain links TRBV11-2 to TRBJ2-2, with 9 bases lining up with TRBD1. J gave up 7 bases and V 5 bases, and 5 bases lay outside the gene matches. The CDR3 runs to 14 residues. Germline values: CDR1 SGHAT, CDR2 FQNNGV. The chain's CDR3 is CASSLQGAIGELFF. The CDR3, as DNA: TGTGCCAGCAGCCTACAGGGGGCGATCGGGGAGCTGTTTTTT.

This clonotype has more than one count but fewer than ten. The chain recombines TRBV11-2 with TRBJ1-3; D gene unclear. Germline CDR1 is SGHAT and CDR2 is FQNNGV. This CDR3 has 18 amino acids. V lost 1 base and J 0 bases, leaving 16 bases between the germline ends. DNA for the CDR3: TGTGCCAGCAGCTTAGTAGGAGGCAGGCCCATCTCTGGAAACACCATATATTTT. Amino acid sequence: CASSLVGGRPISGNTIYF.

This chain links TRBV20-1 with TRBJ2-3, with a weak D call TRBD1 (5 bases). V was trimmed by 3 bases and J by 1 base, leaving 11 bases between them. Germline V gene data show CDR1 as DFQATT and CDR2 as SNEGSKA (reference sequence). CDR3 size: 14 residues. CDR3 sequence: CSARTAPGTDTQYF. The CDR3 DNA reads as TGCAGTGCTAGGACAGCTCCTGGCACAGATACGCAGTATTTT.

DNA of the CDR3: TGTGCCAGCAGCCAAGGGTCTCTATGGGACCAGAACACCGGGGAGCTGTTTTTT. This gives the protein CASSQGSLWDQNTGELFF. The chain combines TRBV4-2 with TRBJ2-2; D may match TRBD1 or TRBD2 (5 bases each). The V end lost 1 base, the J end lost 1 base, and 16 bases lay between the germline ends. This CDR3 comprises 18 residues. Per the germline V gene, CDR1 is LGHNA and CDR2 is YNFKEQ.

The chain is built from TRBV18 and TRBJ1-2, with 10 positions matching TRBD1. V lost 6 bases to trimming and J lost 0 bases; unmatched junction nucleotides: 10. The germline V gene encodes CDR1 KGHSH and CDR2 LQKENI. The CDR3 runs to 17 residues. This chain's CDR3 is CASSSDRGLGANYGYTF. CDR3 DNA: TGTGCCAGCTCCTCTGACAGGGGGCTAGGAGCTAACTATGGCTACACCTTC.

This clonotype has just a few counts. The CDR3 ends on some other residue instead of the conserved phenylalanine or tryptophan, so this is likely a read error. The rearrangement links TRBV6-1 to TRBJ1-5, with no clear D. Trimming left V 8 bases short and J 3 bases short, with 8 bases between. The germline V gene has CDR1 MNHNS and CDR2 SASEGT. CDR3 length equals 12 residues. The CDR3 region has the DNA TGTGCCAGCGGAGGCAACAATCAGCCCCAGCATCTT. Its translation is CASGGNNQPQHL.

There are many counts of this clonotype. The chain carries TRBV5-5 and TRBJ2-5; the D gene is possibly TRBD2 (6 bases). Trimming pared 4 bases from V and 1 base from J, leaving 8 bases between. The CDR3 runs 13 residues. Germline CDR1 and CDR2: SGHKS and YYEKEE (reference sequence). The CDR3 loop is CASSGTLQETQYF. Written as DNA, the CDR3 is TGTGCCAGCAGCGGGACTCTCCAAGAGACCCAGTACTTC.

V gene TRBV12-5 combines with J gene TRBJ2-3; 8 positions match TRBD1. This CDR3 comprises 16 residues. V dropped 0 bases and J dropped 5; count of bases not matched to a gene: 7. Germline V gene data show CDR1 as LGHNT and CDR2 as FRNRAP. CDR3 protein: CASGLVGQGARDTQYF. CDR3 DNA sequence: TGTGCTAGTGGTTTGGTAGGTCAGGGGGCCAGAGATACGCAGTATTTT. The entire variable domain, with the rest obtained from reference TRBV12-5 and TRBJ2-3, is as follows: DARVTQTPRHKVTEMGQEVTMRCQPILGHNTVFWYRQTMMQGLELLAYFRNRAPLDDSGMPKDRFSAEMPDATLATLKIQPSEPRDSAVYFCASGLVGQGARDTQYFGPGTRLTVL.

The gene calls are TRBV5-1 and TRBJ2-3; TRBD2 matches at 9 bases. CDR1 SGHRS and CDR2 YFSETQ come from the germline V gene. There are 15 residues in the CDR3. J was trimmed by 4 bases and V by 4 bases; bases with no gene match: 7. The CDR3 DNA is TGCGCCAGCAGCCCCTCGGGGACTAGCTCAGATACGCAGTATTTT. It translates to CASSPSGTSSDTQYF.

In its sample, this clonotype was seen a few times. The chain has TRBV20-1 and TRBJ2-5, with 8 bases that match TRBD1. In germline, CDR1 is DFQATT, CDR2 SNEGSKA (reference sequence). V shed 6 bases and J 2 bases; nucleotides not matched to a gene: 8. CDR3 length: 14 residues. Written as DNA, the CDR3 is TGCAGTGCCACGGACAGGGCCCAACAAGAGACCCAGTACTTC. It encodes CSATDRAQQETQYF.

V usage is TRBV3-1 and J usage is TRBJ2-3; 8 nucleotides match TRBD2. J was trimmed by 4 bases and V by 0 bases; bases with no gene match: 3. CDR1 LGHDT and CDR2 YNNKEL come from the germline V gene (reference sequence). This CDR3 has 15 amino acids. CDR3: CASSQDASGSDTQYF. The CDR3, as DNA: TGTGCCAGCAGCCAAGACGCTAGCGGGTCAGATACGCAGTATTTT.

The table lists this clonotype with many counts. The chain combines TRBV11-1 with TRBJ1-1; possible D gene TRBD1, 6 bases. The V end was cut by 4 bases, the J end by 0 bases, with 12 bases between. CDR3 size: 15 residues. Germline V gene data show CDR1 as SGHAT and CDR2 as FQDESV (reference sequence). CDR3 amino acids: CASSYSGQLNTEAFF. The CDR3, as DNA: TGTGCCAGCAGCTACTCCGGACAGTTGAACACTGAAGCTTTCTTT.

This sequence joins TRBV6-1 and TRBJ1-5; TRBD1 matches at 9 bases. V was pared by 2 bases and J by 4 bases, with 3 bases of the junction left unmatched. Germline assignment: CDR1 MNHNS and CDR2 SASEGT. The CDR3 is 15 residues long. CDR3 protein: CASSEWGQGNQPQHF. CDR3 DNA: TGTGCCAGCAGTGAATGGGGACAGGGAAATCAGCCCCAGCATTTT.

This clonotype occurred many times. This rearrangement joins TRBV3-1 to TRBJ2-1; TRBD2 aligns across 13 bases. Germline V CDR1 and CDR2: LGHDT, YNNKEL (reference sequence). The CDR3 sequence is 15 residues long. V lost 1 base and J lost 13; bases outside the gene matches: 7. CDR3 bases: TGTGCCAGCAGCCAAGTTCGACTAGCGGGGGGTCCCCAGTTCTTC. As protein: CASSQVRLAGGPQFF.

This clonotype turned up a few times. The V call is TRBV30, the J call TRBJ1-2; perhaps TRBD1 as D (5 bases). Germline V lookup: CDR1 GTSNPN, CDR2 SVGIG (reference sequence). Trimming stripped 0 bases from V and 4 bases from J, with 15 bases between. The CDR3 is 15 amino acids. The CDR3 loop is CAWSVLYRTAYGYTF. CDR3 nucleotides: TGTGCCTGGAGTGTACTTTACAGGACGGCCTATGGCTACACCTTC.

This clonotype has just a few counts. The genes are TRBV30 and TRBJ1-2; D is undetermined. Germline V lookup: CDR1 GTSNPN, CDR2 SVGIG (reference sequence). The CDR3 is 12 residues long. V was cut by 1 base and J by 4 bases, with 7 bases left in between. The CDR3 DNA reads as TGTGCCTGGAGTGGGGCAATCTATGGCTACACCTTC. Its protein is CAWSGAIYGYTF.

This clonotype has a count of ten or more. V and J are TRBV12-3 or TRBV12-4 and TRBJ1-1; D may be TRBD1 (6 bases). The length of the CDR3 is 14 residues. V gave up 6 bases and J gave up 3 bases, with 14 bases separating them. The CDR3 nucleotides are TGTGCCAGCAGCCCAGGGGACTGGGACACTGAAGCTTTCTTT. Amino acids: CASSPGDWDTEAFF.

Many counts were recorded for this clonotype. CDR3 in amino acids: CSARDPSGQGDHEQYF. DNA for the CDR3: TGCAGTGCTAGAGATCCATCAGGACAGGGCGATCACGAGCAGTACTTC. The genes are TRBV20-1 and TRBJ2-7, with 8 bases identical to TRBD1. Trimming removed 0 bases from V and 5 bases from J; junction bases left unmatched: 12. Germline lookup yields CDR1 DFQATT and CDR2 SNEGSKA (reference sequence). The CDR3 has 16 amino acids.

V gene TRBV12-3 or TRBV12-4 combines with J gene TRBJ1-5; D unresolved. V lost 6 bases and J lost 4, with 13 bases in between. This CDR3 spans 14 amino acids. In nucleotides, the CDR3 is TGTGCCAGCAGAAAACCGGGAACAAATCAGCCCCAGCATTTT. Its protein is CASRKPGTNQPQHF.

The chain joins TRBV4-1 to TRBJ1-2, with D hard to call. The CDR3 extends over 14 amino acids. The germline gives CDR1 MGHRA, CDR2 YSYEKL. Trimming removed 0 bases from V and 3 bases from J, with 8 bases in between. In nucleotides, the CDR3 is TGCGCCAGCAGCCAAGAAGGGTCTTACTATGGCTACACCTTC. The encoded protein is CASSQEGSYYGYTF.

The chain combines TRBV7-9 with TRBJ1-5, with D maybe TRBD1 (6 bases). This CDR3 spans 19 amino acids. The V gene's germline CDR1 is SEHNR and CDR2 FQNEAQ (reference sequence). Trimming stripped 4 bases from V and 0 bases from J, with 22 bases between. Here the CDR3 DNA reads TGTGCCAGCAGCTCGATGGACAGTATGGGACGGTATAGCAATCAGCCCCAGCATTTT. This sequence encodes CASSSMDSMGRYSNQPQHF.

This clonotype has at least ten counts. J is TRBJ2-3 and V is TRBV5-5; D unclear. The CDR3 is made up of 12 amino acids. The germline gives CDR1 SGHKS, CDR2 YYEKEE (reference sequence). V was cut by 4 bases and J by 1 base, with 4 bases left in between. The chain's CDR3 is CASSKGTDTQYF. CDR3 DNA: TGTGCCAGCAGCAAGGGCACAGATACGCAGTATTTT.

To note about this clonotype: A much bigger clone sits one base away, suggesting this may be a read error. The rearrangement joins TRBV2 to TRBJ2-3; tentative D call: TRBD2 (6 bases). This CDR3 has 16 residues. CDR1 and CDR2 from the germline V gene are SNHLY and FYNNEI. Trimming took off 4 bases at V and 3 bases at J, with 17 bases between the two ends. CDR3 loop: CASSALGGLETDTQYF. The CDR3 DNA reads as TGTGCCAGCAGTGCCCTGGGGGGACTCGAAACAGATACGCAGTATTTT.

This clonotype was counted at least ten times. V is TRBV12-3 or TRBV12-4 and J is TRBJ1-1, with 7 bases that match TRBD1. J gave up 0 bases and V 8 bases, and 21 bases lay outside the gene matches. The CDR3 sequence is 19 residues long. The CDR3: CASFRQGTPWQLLNTEAFF. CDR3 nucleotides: TGTGCCAGCTTTAGACAGGGTACGCCTTGGCAACTCCTGAACACTGAAGCTTTCTTT.

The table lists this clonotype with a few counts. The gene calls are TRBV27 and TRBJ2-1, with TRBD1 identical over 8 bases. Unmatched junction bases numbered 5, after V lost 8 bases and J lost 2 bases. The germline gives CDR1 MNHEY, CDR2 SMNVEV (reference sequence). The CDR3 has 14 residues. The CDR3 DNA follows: TGTGCCAGCTACTCGGGACAGGCCTACAATGAGCAGTTCTTC. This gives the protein CASYSGQAYNEQFF.

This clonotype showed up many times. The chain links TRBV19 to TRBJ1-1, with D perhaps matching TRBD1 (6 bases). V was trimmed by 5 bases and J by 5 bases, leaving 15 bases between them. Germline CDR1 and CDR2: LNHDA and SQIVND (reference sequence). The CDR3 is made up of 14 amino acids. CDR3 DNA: TGTGCCAGTAGTCCCGGCGGGGGGCGGACTGAAGCTTTCTTT. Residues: CASSPGGGRTEAFF.